This TCR beta chain was captured by sequencing in a study of blood T cell repertoires in COVID-19. For the study at large: Samples came from the United States, Italy and Spain, spanning acute and convalescent COVID-19. The cDNA or gDNA used as material had been derived from T cells, B-cell-depleted T cells, or PBMCs.

In the original analysis: How many nucleated cells were present was estimated from reference gene primer amplification. Sequencing used immunoSEQ multiplex PCR; TCRdb keeps in-frame clones, though not all of them. The D gene and trimming were derived from the DNA, and the V and J assignments and clone size from that table. This table holds nearly 70,000 clones, about 91% found once. Those enrolled in Seattle joined during active infection and were followed longitudinally afterward. The CDR3 length is 16 residues. V was clipped by 4 bases and J by 4 bases; unmatched bases: 12. Per the germline V gene, CDR1 is SEHNR and CDR2 is FQNEAQ (reference sequence).

The sequencing sample was made of peripheral blood. V gene TRBV7-9 combines with J gene TRBJ1-2; 7 nucleotides match TRBD1. The receptor was isolated from a man aged 35 to 55 with COVID-19, enrolled during active disease. As DNA, the CDR3 is TGTGCCAGCAGCTCCCAACCACTCTCAGGGGGCTATGGCTACACCTTC. Residues: CASSSQPLSGGYGYTF.